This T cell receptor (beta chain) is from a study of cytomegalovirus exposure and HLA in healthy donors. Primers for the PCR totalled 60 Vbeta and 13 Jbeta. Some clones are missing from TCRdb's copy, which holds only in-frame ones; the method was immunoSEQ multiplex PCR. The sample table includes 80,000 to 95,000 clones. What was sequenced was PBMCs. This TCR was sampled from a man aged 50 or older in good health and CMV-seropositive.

The CDR3 loop reads CASSSGVDRPTEAFF. CDR3 in DNA: TGTGCCAGCAGCTCGGGAGTGGACAGGCCCACTGAAGCTTTCTTT. The chain combines TRBV7-2 with TRBJ1-1, with 7 positions matching TRBD1. Unmatched junction bases numbered 9, after V lost 4 bases and J lost 4 bases. This CDR3 comprises 15 residues. Germline-derived CDR1 and CDR2 are SGHTA and FQGNSA.